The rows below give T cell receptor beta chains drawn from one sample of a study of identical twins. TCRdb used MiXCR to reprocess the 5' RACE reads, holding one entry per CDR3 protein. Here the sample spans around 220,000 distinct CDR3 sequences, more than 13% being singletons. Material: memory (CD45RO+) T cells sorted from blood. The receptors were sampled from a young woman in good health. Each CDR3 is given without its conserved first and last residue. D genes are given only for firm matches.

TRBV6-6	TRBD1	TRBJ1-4	ASTGRGFEKLF
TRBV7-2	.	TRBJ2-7	ASSLFEGLYEQY
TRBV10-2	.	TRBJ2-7	ASSRDRAYEQY
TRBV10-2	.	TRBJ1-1	ASSVRGDTEAF
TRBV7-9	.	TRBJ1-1	ASSLESWDTEAF
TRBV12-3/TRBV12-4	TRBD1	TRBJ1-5	ASSRDRGISNQPQH
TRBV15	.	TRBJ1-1	ATSREVNTEAF
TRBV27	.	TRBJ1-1	ASSLTAVNTEAF
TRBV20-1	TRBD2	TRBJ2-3	SASNLAGVGDTQY
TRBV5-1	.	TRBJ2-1	ASSVTYNEQF
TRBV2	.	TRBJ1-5	ASSEISNQPQH
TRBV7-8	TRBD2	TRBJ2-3	ASRRTSGASDTQY
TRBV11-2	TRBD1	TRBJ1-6	ASRLATGSFENSPLH
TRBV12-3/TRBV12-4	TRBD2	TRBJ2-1	ASTKGAGALYNEQF
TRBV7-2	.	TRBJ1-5	ASSLFKRRTDNQPQH
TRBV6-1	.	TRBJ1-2	ASSAGYREYGYT
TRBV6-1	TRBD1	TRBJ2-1	ASSQDRSGYNEQF
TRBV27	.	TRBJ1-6	ASKSGATTPLH
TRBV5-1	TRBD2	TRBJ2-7	ASSTGTSAWYEQY
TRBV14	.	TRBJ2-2	ATRPSPNTGELF
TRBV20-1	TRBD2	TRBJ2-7	SARDGGLAGGYEQY
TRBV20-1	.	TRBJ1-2	SASRQISIIGYGYT
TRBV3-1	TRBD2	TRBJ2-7	ASSQTSGIAEQY
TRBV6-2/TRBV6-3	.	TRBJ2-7	ASRIRETYEQY
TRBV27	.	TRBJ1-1	ASSLYLGGSITEAF
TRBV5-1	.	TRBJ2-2	ASNTGNTGELF
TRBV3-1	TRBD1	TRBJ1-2	ASSRDRDNYGYT
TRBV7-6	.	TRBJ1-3	ASSLLQGTGNTIY
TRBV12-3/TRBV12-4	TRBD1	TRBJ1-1	ASRMGTGGKHTEAF
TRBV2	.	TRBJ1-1	ASSESSMNTEAF
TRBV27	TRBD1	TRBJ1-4	ASSEQGAPWEKLF
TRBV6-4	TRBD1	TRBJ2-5	ASSDSDSRDRGLETQY
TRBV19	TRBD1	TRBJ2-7	ASSKIGTGSLYEQY
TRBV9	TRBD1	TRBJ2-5	ASSVTGVGETQY
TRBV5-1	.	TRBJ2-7	ASSSDSRTYEQY
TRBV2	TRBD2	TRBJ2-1	ASMQREVGEQF
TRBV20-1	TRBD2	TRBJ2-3	SADLASGKSTDTQY
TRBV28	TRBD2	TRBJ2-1	ASSPGGGTYNEQF
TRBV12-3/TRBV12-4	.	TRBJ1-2	ASSRNNYGYT
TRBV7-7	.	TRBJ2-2	ASSPIGASNTGELF
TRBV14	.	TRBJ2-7	ASSQDRRIHEQY
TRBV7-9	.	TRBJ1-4	ASSFPSTTNEKLF
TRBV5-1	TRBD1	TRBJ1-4	ASGGQGTTNEKLF
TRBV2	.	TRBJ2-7	ASSEVRGHEQY
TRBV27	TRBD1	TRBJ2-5	ASSRGQEETQY
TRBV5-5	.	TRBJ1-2	ASSLEGRLNT
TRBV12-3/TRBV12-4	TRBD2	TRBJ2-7	ASSRLAGEQY
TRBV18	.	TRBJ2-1	ASSPTRGEDSHEQF
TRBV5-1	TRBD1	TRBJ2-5	ASSHSDRGETQY
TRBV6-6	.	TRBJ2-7	ASSSTDGYEQY
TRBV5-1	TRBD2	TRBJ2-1	ASSLAGLAGYNEQF
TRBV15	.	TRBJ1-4	ATRGARTNEKLF
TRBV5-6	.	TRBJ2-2	ASSLYGYTGELF
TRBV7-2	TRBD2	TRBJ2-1	ASSRRGTGTSINEQF
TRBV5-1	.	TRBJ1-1	ASSFAGGFMNTEAF
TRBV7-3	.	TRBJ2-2	ASSARDTYTGELF
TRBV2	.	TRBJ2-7	ASRTGGENEQY